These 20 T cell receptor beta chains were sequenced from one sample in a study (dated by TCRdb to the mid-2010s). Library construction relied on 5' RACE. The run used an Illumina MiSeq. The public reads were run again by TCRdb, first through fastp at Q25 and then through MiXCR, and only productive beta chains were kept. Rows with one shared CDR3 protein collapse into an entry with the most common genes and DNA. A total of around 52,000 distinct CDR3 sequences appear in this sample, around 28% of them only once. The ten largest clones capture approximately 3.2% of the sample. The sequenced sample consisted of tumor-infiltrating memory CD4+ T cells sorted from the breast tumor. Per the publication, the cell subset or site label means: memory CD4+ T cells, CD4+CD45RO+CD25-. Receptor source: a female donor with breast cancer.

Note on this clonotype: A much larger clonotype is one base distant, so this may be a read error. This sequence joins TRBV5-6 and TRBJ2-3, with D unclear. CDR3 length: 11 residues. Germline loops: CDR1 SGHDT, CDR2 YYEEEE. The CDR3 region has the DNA TGTGCCAGCAGCACAACAGATACGCGGTATTTT. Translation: CASSTTDTRYF.

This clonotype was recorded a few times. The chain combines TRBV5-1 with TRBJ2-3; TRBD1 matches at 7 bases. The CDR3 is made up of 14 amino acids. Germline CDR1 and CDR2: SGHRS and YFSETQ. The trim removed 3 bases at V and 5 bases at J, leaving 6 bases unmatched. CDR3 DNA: TGCGCCAGCAGCTCGGATTACAGGGGAGATACGCAGTATTTT. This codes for CASSSDYRGDTQYF.

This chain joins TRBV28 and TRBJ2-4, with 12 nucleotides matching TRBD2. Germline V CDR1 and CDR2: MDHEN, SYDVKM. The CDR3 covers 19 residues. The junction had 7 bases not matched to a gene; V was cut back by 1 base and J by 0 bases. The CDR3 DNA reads TGTGCCAGCAGTTTATCGGCCCTGGGACTAGCGGGAGCCAAAAACATTCAGTACTTC. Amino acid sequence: CASSLSALGLAGAKNIQYF.

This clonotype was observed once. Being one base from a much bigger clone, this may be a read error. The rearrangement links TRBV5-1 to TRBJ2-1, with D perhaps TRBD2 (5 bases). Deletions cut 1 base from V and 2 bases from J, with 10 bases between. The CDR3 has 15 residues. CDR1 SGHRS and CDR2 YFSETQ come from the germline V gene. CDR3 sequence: CASSLRDHTYNEQFF. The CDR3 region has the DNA TGCGCCAGCAGCTTGCGGGATCACACCTACAATGAGCAGTTCTTC.

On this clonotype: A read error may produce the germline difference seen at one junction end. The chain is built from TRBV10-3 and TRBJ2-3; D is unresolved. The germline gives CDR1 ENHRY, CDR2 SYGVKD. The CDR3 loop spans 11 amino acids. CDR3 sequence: CALSDRDTQYF. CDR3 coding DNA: TGTGCCCTCAGTGATCGGGATACGCAGTATTTT.

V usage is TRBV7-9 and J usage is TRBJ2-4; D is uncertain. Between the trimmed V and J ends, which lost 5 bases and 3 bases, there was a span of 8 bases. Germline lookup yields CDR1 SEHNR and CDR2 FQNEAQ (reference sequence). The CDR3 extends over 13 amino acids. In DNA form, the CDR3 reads TGTGCCAGCAGCCTCCCGGACAAAAACATTCAGTACTTC. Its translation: CASSLPDKNIQYF.

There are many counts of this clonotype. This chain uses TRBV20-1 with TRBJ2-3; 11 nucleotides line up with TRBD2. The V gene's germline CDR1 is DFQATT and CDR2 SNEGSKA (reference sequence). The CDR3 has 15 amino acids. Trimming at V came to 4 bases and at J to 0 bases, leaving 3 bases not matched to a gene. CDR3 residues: CSATRLAGSTDTQYF. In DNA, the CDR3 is TGCAGTGCTACCCGACTAGCGGGAAGCACAGATACGCAGTATTTT.

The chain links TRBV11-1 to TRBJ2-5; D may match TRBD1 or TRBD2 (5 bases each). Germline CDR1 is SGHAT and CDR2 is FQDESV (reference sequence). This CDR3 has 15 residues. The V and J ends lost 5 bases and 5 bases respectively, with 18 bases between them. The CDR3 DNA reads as TGTGCCAGCAGCGATCGGGTTCGAGGGGTTGAGACCCAGTACTTC. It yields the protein CASSDRVRGVETQYF.

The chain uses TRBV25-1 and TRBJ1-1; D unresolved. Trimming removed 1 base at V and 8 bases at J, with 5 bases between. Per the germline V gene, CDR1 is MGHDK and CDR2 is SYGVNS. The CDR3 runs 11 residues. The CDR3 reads CASSELGEAFF. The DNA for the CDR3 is TGTGCCAGCAGTGAATTAGGAGAAGCTTTCTTT. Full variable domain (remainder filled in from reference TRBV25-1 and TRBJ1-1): EADIYQTPRYLVIGTGKKITLECSQTMGHDKMYWYQQDPGMELHLIHYSYGVNSTEKGDLSSESTVSRIRTEHFPLTLESARPSHTSQYLCASSELGEAFFGQGTRLTVV.

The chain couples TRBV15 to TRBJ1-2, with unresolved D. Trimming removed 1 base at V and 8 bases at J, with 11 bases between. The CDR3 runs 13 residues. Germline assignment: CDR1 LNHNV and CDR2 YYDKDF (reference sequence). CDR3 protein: CATSRGSREGYTF. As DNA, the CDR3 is TGTGCCACCAGCAGAGGTAGTAGAGAGGGCTACACCTTC.

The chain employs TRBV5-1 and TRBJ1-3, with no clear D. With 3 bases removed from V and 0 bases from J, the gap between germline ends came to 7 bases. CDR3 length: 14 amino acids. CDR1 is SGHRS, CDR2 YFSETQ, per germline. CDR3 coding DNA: TGCGCCAGCAGCTCGGAAACCTCTGGAAACACCATATATTTT. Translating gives CASSSETSGNTIYF. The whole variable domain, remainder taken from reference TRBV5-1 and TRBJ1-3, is KAGVTQTPRYLIKTRGQQVTLSCSPISGHRSVSWYQQTPGQGLQFLFEYFSETQRNKGNFPGRFSGRQFSNSRSEMNVSTLELGDSALYLCASSSETSGNTIYFGEGSWLTVV.

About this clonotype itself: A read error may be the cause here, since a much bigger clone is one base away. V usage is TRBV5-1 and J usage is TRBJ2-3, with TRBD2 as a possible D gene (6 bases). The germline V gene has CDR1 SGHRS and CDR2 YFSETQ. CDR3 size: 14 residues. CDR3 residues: CACRAGPTTDTQYF. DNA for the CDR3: TGCGCCTGCAGAGCGGGCCCTACCACAGATACGCAGTATTTT.

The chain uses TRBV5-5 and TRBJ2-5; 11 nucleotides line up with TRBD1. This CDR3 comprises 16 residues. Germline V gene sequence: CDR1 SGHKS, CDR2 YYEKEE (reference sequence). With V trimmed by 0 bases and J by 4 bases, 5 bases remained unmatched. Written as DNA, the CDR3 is TGTGCCAGCAGCTTGGAAGGGACAGGGGGGCGAGAGACCCAGTACTTC. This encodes CASSLEGTGGRETQYF.

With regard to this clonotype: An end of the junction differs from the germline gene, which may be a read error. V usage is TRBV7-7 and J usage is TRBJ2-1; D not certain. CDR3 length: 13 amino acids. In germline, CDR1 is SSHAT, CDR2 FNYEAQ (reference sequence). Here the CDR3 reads CASSLSLAGEQFF. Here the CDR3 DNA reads TGTGCTAGCAGCTTATCACTGGCCGGCGAGCAGTTCTTC.

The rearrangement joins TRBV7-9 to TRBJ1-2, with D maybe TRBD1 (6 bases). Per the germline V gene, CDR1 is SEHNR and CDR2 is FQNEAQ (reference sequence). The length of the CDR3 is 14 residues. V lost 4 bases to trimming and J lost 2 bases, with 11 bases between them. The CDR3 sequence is CASSSTDRNYGYTF. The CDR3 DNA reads TGTGCCAGCAGCTCTACCGACAGGAACTATGGCTACACCTTC.

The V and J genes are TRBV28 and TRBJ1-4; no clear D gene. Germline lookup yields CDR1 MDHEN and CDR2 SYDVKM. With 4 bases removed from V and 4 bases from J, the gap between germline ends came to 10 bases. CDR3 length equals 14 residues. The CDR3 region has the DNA TGTGCCAGCAGTTCTACGGCCATTAATGAAAAACTGTTTTTT. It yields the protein CASSSTAINEKLFF.

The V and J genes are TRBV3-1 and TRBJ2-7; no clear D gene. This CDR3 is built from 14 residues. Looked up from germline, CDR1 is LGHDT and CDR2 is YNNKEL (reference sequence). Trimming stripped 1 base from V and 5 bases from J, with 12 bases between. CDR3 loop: CASSQGNNGDEQYF. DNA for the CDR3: TGTGCCAGCAGCCAAGGTAACAACGGCGACGAGCAGTACTTC.

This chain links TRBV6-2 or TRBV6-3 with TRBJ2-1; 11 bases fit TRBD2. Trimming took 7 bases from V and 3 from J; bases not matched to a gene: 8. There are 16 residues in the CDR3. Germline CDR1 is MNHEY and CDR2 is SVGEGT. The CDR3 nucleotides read TGTGCCAGCACCTACCCCCTAGCGGGAGGCTACAATGAGCAGTTCTTC. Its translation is CASTYPLAGGYNEQFF.

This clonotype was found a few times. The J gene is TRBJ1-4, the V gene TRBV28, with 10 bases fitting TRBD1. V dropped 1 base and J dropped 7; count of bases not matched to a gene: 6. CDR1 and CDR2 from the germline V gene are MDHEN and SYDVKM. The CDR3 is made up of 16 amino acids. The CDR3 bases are TGTGCCAGCAGTTTATCCCCCGGGACAGGGGTTGAAAAACTGTTTTTT. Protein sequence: CASSLSPGTGVEKLFF.

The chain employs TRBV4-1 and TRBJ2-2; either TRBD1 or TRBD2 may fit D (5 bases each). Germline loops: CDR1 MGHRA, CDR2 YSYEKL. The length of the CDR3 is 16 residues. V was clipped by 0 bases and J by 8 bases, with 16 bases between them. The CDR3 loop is CASSQDTTTGAGELFF. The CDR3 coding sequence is TGCGCCAGCAGCCAAGATACAACTACCGGGGCGGGGGAGCTGTTTTTT.